This T cell receptor (beta chain) was sequenced for a study of regulatory T cells in long-lasting Graves disease. Whole-study findings and limits: Newly diagnosed disease favored TRBV20-1 and TRBJ2-1 over persistent disease.

This CDR3 is 17 amino acids long. V lost 1 base and J lost 2; bases outside the gene matches: 11. In germline, CDR1 is DFQATT, CDR2 SNEGSKA (reference sequence). The time point was: newly diagnosed GD, antithyroid drugs for less than 3 months. From RNA extracted from PBMCs, the TCR library was made. With EDTA tubes as the receptacles, 7.5 to 9 milliliters of peripheral blood were drawn. The TCR beta library used iRepertoire HTBI primers with Arm-PCR amplification of CDR3. TCRdb passed the multiplex PCR reads through MiXCR, listing each CDR3 protein once. The table shows 420,000 or so distinct CDR3 sequences, with about 15% occurring only once. With regard to this clonotype: Its antigen is undetermined.

This sample also appeared in a second study, on T cells in Graves' hyperthyroidism and ophthalmopathy. Per that study: No ophthalmopathy progression within 18 months constituted stable Graves' hyperthyroidism.

Here the sequenced sample was peripheral blood mononuclear cells (PBMCs), taken at new diagnosis, from a patient treated with antithyroid drugs. The rearrangement links TRBV20-1 to TRBJ2-1, with 7 nucleotides matching TRBD2. This TCR derives from a woman younger than 30 with Graves disease. CDR3 DNA sequence: TGCAGTGCTAGAGGACGGATGAGCGGGAAGACCTACAATGAGCAGTTCTTC. Translated, it gives CSARGRMSGKTYNEQFF.